Included here is one T cell receptor beta chain sequence, with context. This clonotype has only a few counts. Its specific antigen is unknown. No clone much larger than this one lies a single base away; base qualities are absent. CDR1 and CDR2 (LGHNA, YSLEER) derive from the germline V gene. The CDR3 holds 16 amino acids from the cysteine to the phenylalanine. Only the CDR3 portion is preserved as DNA: 48 bases, with reading frame beginning at the first base. Libraries came from 5' RACE. The reads were generated on an Illumina HiSeq 2500. A second roughly 7 to 11 cycle PCR used a sample-barcoded 5' primer and a J-beta primer mix. A unique molecular identifier was introduced onto each TCR beta cDNA molecule by a template-switch 5' adaptor carrying 12 random nucleotides. Each sample yielded at least 3 million CDR3-containing paired-end reads. All of the RNA was converted into first-strand cDNA using the Mint cDNA synthesis kit, with a TRBC-specific oligonucleotide serving as the primer. After uracil-DNA glycosylase treatment, a first 18-cycle PCR used universal primers M1SS and BC2_uni_R on all cDNA. The paper's processing steps were these. Normalization of each sample was performed by random selection of 1 million high-quality reads, each carrying a distinct molecular identifier. Instead of being binned into consensus sequences, reads that shared molecular identifiers were thrown out. MiTCR, run with a Q25 quality threshold and the strictest error-elimination algorithm, handled CDR3 identification, clonotype clustering and error correction. Lower-bound total TCR beta diversity was estimated with a nonparametric unseen species model using Euler transformation. TCRdb trimmed public reads at Q25 via fastp, called clones via MiXCR and kept in-frame beta chains. Merged by CDR3 protein, the rows form single entries marked with the most common genes and DNA. The V and J calls and clone size come from TCRdb's table, not from the authors' own analysis. The sample data list more than 450,000 distinct CDR3 sequences, and about 26% of these were observed just once. In total, the top ten clones hold under 4.5% of the sample.

The entry originates in a study of blood T cells in healthy people across ages (dated by TCRdb to 2013 to 2016). About the investigation overall: Template switching captured roughly one uniquely barcoded TCR beta cDNA molecule per two T cells in model experiments. Using deep sequencing normalized with unique cDNA molecular identifiers, the study measured how TCR beta repertoire diversity changes with age. The donors were split into four age groups: young (average around 15 years), middle-aged (39), aged (more than 55) and long-lived (roughly 80). For two donors (one aged 18 to 30 and one aged 80 or older), the study analyzed two additional independent replicas of 1 million unique cDNA reads from the same blood draw.

Broader findings and caveats from the paper: Estimates of total diversity from one million sequenced T cells were regarded as lower bounds and underestimates. Compared with the aged group, the long-lived group had more naive CD4+ T cells, fewer expanded clones and increased TCR diversity, suggesting age selection. Bulk unsorted PBMC profiling prevented conclusive comparison of naive and antigen-experienced compartments. Because the CMV infection status of the donors was unknown, age-related changes in expanded clonotypes may potentially have been confounded. Observed TCR beta diversity correlated strongly with the percentage of naive T cells measured by flow cytometry. As age increased, observed TCR beta diversity per million T cells dropped in a roughly linear way, and a significant reduction was already evident by age around 41.

The approximately 39 donors, aged 6 to 90 years, were systemically healthy Caucasian individuals from Russia. About 10 milliliters of peripheral blood were drawn from each donor into EDTA-treated Vacutainer tubes. Ficoll-Paque density-gradient centrifugation was used to isolate PBMCs, with at least 6 million obtained per sample. Total RNA, at least 6 micrograms per sample, was extracted from PBMCs with Trizol reagent. Naive CD45RAhigh/CD27high T cell percentages were measured by flow cytometry on a PBMC aliquot from every donor. The data were also submitted as part of a second study, on T cells of mothers and their children. From the second report: Nine systemically healthy Caucasian individuals served as donors, namely three mothers together with their six children. cDNA synthesis used all of the extracted RNA, with approximately 1.4 ug of RNA in each 15 ul reaction. In the second PCR, the M1S primer added sample barcodes and 2-4 random nucleotides. More than 8 million TCR beta CDR3 reads were obtained from each mother, and 2.5 million to 3.5 million reads were obtained from each child. In both related and unrelated pairs, thymic selection shapes the output of TCR recombination in a similar way, with inherited differences having only a minor effect. Normalized repertoire overlap was always slightly but never significantly higher in related than unrelated mother-child pairs. No persistent microchimeric T cell clones were detected, at a sensitivity of roughly 99 clones per million clonotypes. The study used deep NGS to compare TCR beta repertoires of mothers and children, seeking features distinguishing related mother-child pairs from unrelated individuals. The mean age was roughly 36 +/- 4 years for the mothers and around 11 +/- 4 years for the children. Libraries were sequenced on Illumina HiSeq 2000 with 100+100 nt paired-end reads after adapter ligation with NEBNext reagents. To avoid cross-contamination, the mother libraries and the child libraries were prepared a month apart and sequenced in separate runs. For each donor, between about 500,000 and 2,200,000 distinct TCR beta clonotypes were identified. Naive TCR beta clonotypes were estimated from low-frequency clonotypes matched to each donor's FACS-determined naive share, without sorting.

What was sequenced was blood. This receptor was taken from a boy between 2 and 10 years old in good health. The rearrangement combines TRBV4-3 with TRBJ2-5; 13 junctional bases match TRBD2. The DNA matches TRBJ2-1 better at its end, which makes the J call doubtful. CDR3 sequence: CASSQKLAGGYNEQFF. The DNA sequence follows: TGCGCCAGCAGCCAGAAACTAGCGGGAGGGTACAATGAGCAGTTCTTC.